The T cell receptor (beta chain) under discussion was sequenced for a study of blood T cell repertoires in COVID-19. Study overall: The United States, Italy and Spain provided the acute and convalescent COVID-19 samples. PBMCs, B-cell-depleted T cells, or T cells were the source of the cDNA or gDNA that made up the material.

V lost 3 bases to trimming and J lost 6 bases, with 16 bases between them. Germline CDR1 and CDR2: SGHAT and FQDESV (reference sequence). The CDR3 totals 15 residues. Clones were read by immunoSEQ multiplex PCR, and TCRdb kept only the in-frame ones, dropping some. The sample comprises 250,000 or so clones, 85% to 90% of which are singletons, and about 0.95% rests with the top ten. Someone with COVID-19 had been met by exposed participants within 2 weeks before study entry. The source of this sequence is a man aged 45-65 years who had been exposed to COVID-19. This chain joins TRBV11-1 and TRBJ2-3, with a tentative D call TRBD1 (6 bases). Sequenced material: PBMCs or T cells enriched from blood (not recorded which). The CDR3 here is CASSLHRVDQDTQYF. DNA for the CDR3: TGTGCCAGCAGCTTGCACAGGGTCGATCAGGATACGCAGTATTTT.